A single sample gave rise to the 16 T cell receptor beta chains below, sequenced in a study of blood T cell repertoires in COVID-19. Repertoires were generated with immunoSEQ multiplex PCR, while TCRdb's copy carries only in-frame clones and drops some. This table holds 140,000 to 150,000 clones, roughly 80% found once. The sequenced sample consisted of PBMCs or T cells enriched from blood (not recorded which). Receptors were obtained from a woman in her forties or fifties who had recovered from COVID-19.

The rearrangement links TRBV5-1 to TRBJ1-1; possible D gene TRBD1, 5 bases. Germline loops: CDR1 SGHRS, CDR2 YFSETQ. The ends were cut back, 4 bases at V and 0 bases at J, with 13 bases in the middle. This CDR3 region has 15 residues. CDR3 region: CASSRTTDMNTEAFF. The CDR3 DNA is TGCGCCAGCAGCAGAACGACGGACATGAACACTGAAGCTTTCTTT.

This clone showed up just once. The chain recombines TRBV25-1 with TRBJ2-7; 8 nucleotides line up with TRBD1. The junction had 6 bases not matched to a gene; V was cut back by 5 bases and J by 3 bases. This CDR3 spans 14 amino acids. From germline, CDR1 is MGHDK and CDR2 SYGVNS. CDR3 in DNA: TGTGCCAGCAGTCCCCTTGACAGGGGCTACGAGCAGTACTTC. This translates into CASSPLDRGYEQYF.

This chain uses TRBV28 with TRBJ1-2; D is ambiguous. Per the germline V gene, CDR1 is MDHEN and CDR2 is SYDVKM. Trimming pared 6 bases from V and 4 bases from J, leaving 15 bases between. The CDR3 is made up of 14 amino acids. The CDR3 DNA is TGTGCCAGCAGCTTGATGGAGGGAGGCTATGGCTACACCTTC. This codes for CASSLMEGGYGYTF.

The chain has TRBV5-5 and TRBJ2-1; 10 bases map to TRBD1. CDR3 length: 16 amino acids. The germline CDR1 and CDR2 sequences are SGHKS and YYEKEE (reference sequence). V lost 5 bases to trimming and J lost 5 bases; unmatched junction nucleotides: 10. The CDR3 loop reads CASSFTTGGADNEQFF. In DNA, the CDR3 is TGTGCCAGCAGTTTTACGACAGGGGGCGCGGACAATGAGCAGTTCTTC.

The gene calls are TRBV5-1 and TRBJ2-2, with 8 bases lining up with TRBD2. With V trimmed by 7 bases and J by 4 bases, 12 bases remained unmatched. Germline lookup yields CDR1 SGHRS and CDR2 YFSETQ. The CDR3 is 16 residues long. The CDR3 protein is CASAPLESGGTGELFF. In DNA form, the CDR3 reads TGCGCCAGCGCACCCCTCGAGAGCGGGGGCACCGGGGAGCTGTTTTTT.

The J gene is TRBJ2-1, the V gene TRBV5-5; 8 nucleotides match TRBD1. The V gene's germline CDR1 is SGHKS and CDR2 YYEKEE (reference sequence). The CDR3 loop spans 13 amino acids. After removal of 4 bases from V and 9 bases from J, the junction contained 6 bases not matched to a gene. The CDR3 is CASSLGQGVEQFF. CDR3 coding DNA: TGTGCCAGCAGCCTCGGACAGGGAGTTGAGCAGTTCTTC.

The chain couples TRBV2 to TRBJ1-1; unclear D gene. The V gene lost 5 bases and the J gene lost 1 base, with 8 bases spanning the gap. This CDR3 has 13 residues. From germline, CDR1 is SNHLY and CDR2 FYNNEI. For the CDR3, the DNA is TGTGCCAGCAGTTACGACAAGAACACTGAAGCTTTCTTT. Protein sequence: CASSYDKNTEAFF.

V gene TRBV7-5 combines with J gene TRBJ1-1. TRBV7-5 corresponds to a pseudogene. The CDR3 is 16 residues long. The CDR3 here is CVRSLADCHLNTEAFF. CDR3 nucleotide sequence: TGTGTCAGAAGCTTAGCCGATTGTCACTTGAACACTGAAGCTTTCTTT.

V usage is TRBV25-1 and J usage is TRBJ2-1; TRBD1 matches 8 bases. CDR3 length equals 13 residues. J was trimmed by 8 bases and V by 5 bases; bases with no gene match: 5. CDR1 and CDR2 (germline): MGHDK, SYGVNS. The CDR3 nucleotides read TGTGCCAGCAGTAGGACAGGGTTCTATGAGCAGTTCTTC. Its protein product is CASSRTGFYEQFF.

This chain joins TRBV4-1 and TRBJ1-5; perhaps TRBD1 as D (5 bases). The V end lost 3 bases, the J end lost 5 bases, and 20 bases lay between the germline ends. CDR1 is MGHRA, CDR2 YSYEKL, per germline. CDR3 length equals 17 residues. CDR3 amino acids: CASSHIDLGMGHQPQHF. CDR3 bases: TGCGCCAGCAGCCACATTGATCTCGGAATGGGGCATCAGCCCCAGCATTTT.

This clone was seen a single time. The rearrangement uses TRBV6-5 and TRBJ2-7; 8 bases are a match to TRBD1. Trimming at V came to 7 bases and at J to 6 bases, leaving 8 bases not matched to a gene. This CDR3 region has 13 residues. Germline V gives CDR1 MNHEY, CDR2 SVGAGI. In DNA form, the CDR3 reads TGTGCCAGCACCTATCAGGGGGCTGGCGAGCAGTACGTC. Protein sequence: CASTYQGAGEQYV.

The chain couples TRBV27 to TRBJ1-4; 7 positions match TRBD1. This CDR3 contains 14 residues. Trimming cost V 7 bases and J 7 bases; bases outside gene matches: 9. The germline V gene has CDR1 MNHEY and CDR2 SMNVEV (reference sequence). DNA of the CDR3: TGTGCCAGCAACTCCGGGACAGACACTGAAAAACTGTTTTTT. Translation: CASNSGTDTEKLFF.

The chain links TRBV4-2 to TRBJ2-3, with 9 bases matching TRBD2. Germline V gene sequence: CDR1 LGHNA, CDR2 YNFKEQ. The CDR3 has 17 residues. The trim removed 4 bases at V and 2 bases at J, leaving 10 bases unmatched. The CDR3 DNA is TGTGCCAGCAGCCTATATCAGAGCGGGGGGTTCACAGATACGCAGTATTTT. Its translation is CASSLYQSGGFTDTQYF.

This clone has just a few counts. The chain recombines TRBV18 with TRBJ2-3, with 10 bases identical to TRBD2. This CDR3 is 16 amino acids long. V was pared by 5 bases and J by 1 base, with 6 bases of the junction left unmatched. Germline CDR1 and CDR2: KGHSH and LQKENI. Written as DNA, the CDR3 is TGTGCCAGCTCATCCCAAACTAGCGGGGGCACAGATACGCAGTATTTT. Protein: CASSSQTSGGTDTQYF.

The chain has TRBV30 and TRBJ1-4; D perhaps matches TRBD1 (5 bases). The CDR3 has 13 residues. The germline gives CDR1 GTSNPN, CDR2 SVGIG (reference sequence). V lost 6 bases and J 7 bases, leaving 15 bases between the germline ends. As DNA, the CDR3 is TGTGCCTGCACGCGGGACGTTTCTGAAAAACTGTTTTTT. Protein sequence: CACTRDVSEKLFF.

This clone was counted once. V is TRBV11-2 and J is TRBJ1-2, with 7 bases identical to TRBD1. The germline V gene encodes CDR1 SGHAT and CDR2 FQNNGV. The V gene end was trimmed by 10 bases and the J gene end by 8 bases; junction bases not matched to a gene: 10. This CDR3 is 12 amino acids long. This CDR3 is CAIFDRVWGYTF. As DNA, the CDR3 is TGTGCCATCTTCGACAGGGTGTGGGGCTACACCTTC.